The clone carrying this T cell receptor beta chain was detected many times. Its antigen is still unknown. This CDR3 spans 19 amino acids. This sample is drawn from a study of T cells after yellow fever vaccination. About the research overall: The fractions with low cell numbers were processed using SMART-Seq v4 Ultra Low Input. Overall study findings and caveats: Shared CD4/CD8 clonotypes were a small share, likely from convergent recombination. Weaker, the secondary response peaked sooner, at day 5 versus 15. There was a possibility that FACS-sorted repertoires contained abundant clonotypes contaminating from the bulk population.

TCRdb analysed the 5' RACE reads with MiXCR anew, one entry per CDR3 protein. Among 300,000 to 400,000 distinct CDR3 sequences listed, roughly 6.1% were seen once. The material sequenced was PBMCs, taken 5 days after the yellow fever booster vaccination. This sequence joins TRBV21-1 and TRBJ2-1; the tabulated D call, TRBD2, remains unverified against the DNA. TRBV21-1 is a documented pseudogene. The TCR was taken from a man aged 25 to 40 who received the YFV17D yellow fever vaccine. The DNA for the CDR3 is TGTGCCAGCAGCCCGAGTACCCCGGGACTAGCGGGGCTGTACAATGAGCAGTTCTTC. This codes for CASSPSTPGLAGLYNEQFF.